The 27 T cell receptor beta chains listed next were all sequenced from one sample in a study of CD8+CD57+ T cells in acquired aplastic anemia (dated by TCRdb to 2016 to 2019). The run used an Illumina HiSeq 2000. Genomic DNA was used as template for profiling of TCR beta VDJ combinations and CDR3 sequences. Clones were called with MiXCR by TCRdb after fastp trimmed the public reads at Q25, and only in-frame beta chains were retained. Merged by CDR3 protein, the rows form single entries marked with the most common genes and DNA. Across this sample there are roughly 98,000 distinct CDR3 sequences, with around 68% seen only once. Approximately 65% of the sample belongs to the ten largest clones. Patients chosen for sequencing had shown expansion of CD8+CD57+ cells by flow cytometry. Sequenced input: sorted CD4+, CD8+, or CD8+CD57+ T cells (not recorded which) from PBMCs. The receptors derive from a human donor with aplastic anemia.

In regard to this clonotype: One junction end disagrees with the germline gene, perhaps due to a read error. The rearrangement uses TRBV10-3 and TRBJ2-5; 8 bases agree with TRBD2. Germline CDR1 ENHRY, CDR2 SYGVKD. CDR3 length: 14 amino acids. In DNA form, the CDR3 reads TGTGCCAGCAGTTGGGTAGCGGGGTCGGAGACCCAGTACTTC. It translates to CASSWVAGSETQYF.

This sequence joins TRBV10-3 and TRBJ2-1; 8 nucleotides agree with TRBD1. V shed 8 bases and J 6 bases; nucleotides not matched to a gene: 6. Germline CDR1 and CDR2: ENHRY and SYGVKD. The CDR3 is 13 amino acids. CDR3 in DNA: TGTGCCATCCGGACAGGGTTGAGCAATGAGCAGTTCTTC. Residues: CAIRTGLSNEQFF.

Notes on this clonotype: This may stem from a read error, because a much larger clone lies one nucleotide away. A read error is likely, as this CDR3 ends without the conserved phenylalanine or tryptophan. The gene calls are TRBV6-1 and TRBJ1-3; the D is unclear. From germline, CDR1 is MNHNS and CDR2 SASEGT. V shed 3 bases and J shed 1 base, with 7 bases lying between them. The CDR3 spans 14 residues. The chain's CDR3 is CASSEGESGNTIYS. The DNA of the CDR3 is TGTGCCAGCAGTGAGGGAGAGTCTGGAAACACCATATATTCT.

The V call is TRBV9, the J call TRBJ2-7; TRBD1 might be the D (5 bases). The ends were cut back, 0 bases at V and 2 bases at J, with 9 bases in the middle. This CDR3 is 14 amino acids long. From germline, CDR1 is SGDLS and CDR2 YYNGEE. The CDR3 region has the DNA TGTGCCAGCAGCGTAGGACAGACCACCTACGAGCAGTACTTC. Translated: CASSVGQTTYEQYF. Based on the CDR3 plus reference TRBV9 and TRBJ2-7, the full variable domain is DSGVTQTPKHLITATGQRVTLRCSPRSGDLSVYWYQQSLDQGLQFLIQYYNGEERAKGNILERFSAQQFPDLHSELNLSSLELGDSALYFCASSVGQTTYEQYFGPGTRLTVT.

The chain recombines TRBV7-2 with TRBJ1-6; D is ambiguous. Trimming shortened V by 3 bases and J by 8 bases, and 20 bases separated the two germline ends. In germline, CDR1 is SGHTA, CDR2 FQGNSA. The CDR3 covers 17 residues. The CDR3 region is CASSLAAGGLGDSPLHF. In DNA form, the CDR3 reads TGTGCCAGCAGCTTGGCGGCGGGAGGGTTGGGCGATTCACCCCTCCACTTT.

This sequence joins TRBV19 and TRBJ1-5; D is possibly TRBD1 (6 bases). Germline CDR1 is LNHDA and CDR2 is SQIVND (reference sequence). V gave up 5 bases and J gave up 4 bases, with 21 bases separating them. The CDR3 runs 17 residues. The CDR3 region has the DNA TGTGCCAGTAGTGACAGGACAGTAACTACGGGGAATCAGCCCCAGCATTTT. This translates into CASSDRTVTTGNQPQHF. Filled out from reference TRBV19 and TRBJ1-5, the complete variable domain reads DGGITQSPKYLFRKEGQNVTLSCEQNLNHDAMYWYRQDPGQGLRLIYYSQIVNDFQKGDIAEGYSVSREKKESFPLTVTSAQKNPTAFYLCASSDRTVTTGNQPQHFGDGTRLSIL.

Only a few counts were recorded for this clonotype. The final CDR3 position lacks the conserved phenylalanine or tryptophan, pointing to a likely read error. The gene calls are TRBV30 and TRBJ1-1, with D maybe TRBD1 (6 bases). The V gene lost 8 bases and the J gene lost 0 bases, with 10 bases spanning the gap. CDR1 is GTSNPN, CDR2 SVGIG, per germline (reference sequence). CDR3 size: 12 residues. The CDR3 protein is CAGQIMNTEAFL. The CDR3 DNA is TGTGCCGGACAGATCATGAACACTGAAGCTTTCCTT.

The rearrangement links TRBV10-3 to TRBJ1-2, with a weak D call TRBD1 (6 bases). With 2 bases removed from V and 4 bases from J, the gap between germline ends came to 11 bases. Germline-derived CDR1 and CDR2 are ENHRY and SYGVKD. This CDR3 spans 14 amino acids. Here the CDR3 reads CAISEQGSAYGYTF. DNA of the CDR3: TGTGCCATCAGTGAGCAGGGGTCGGCCTATGGCTACACCTTC.

The rearrangement uses TRBV24-1 and TRBJ2-7; TRBD2 aligns across 12 bases. This CDR3 is 15 amino acids long. With 4 bases clipped from V and 6 bases from J, the junction kept 6 bases outside the gene matches. The germline V gene has CDR1 KGHDR and CDR2 SFDVKD. The DNA of the CDR3 is TGTGCCACCAGTGAGCTAGCGGGAGGGGATGGCGAGCAGTACTTC. Translated, it gives CATSELAGGDGEQYF.

The chain joins TRBV6-5 to TRBJ2-7; maybe TRBD2 (5 bases). V lost 4 bases to trimming and J lost 7 bases, with 11 bases between them. There are 12 residues in the CDR3. CDR1 MNHEY and CDR2 SVGAGI come from the germline V gene. Here the CDR3 DNA reads TGTGCCAGCAGTTTGGGTTCGGGGGAGCAGTACTTC. Translating it yields CASSLGSGEQYF.

The chain recombines TRBV19 with TRBJ1-2; 9 positions agree with TRBD1. Germline V gene data show CDR1 as LNHDA and CDR2 as SQIVND (reference sequence). The CDR3 runs to 15 residues. V was pared by 4 bases and J by 5 bases, with 8 bases of the junction left unmatched. The CDR3: CASSTDRDRDYGYTF. The CDR3 coding sequence is TGTGCCAGTAGTACTGACCGGGACAGGGATTATGGCTACACCTTC.

This clonotype appeared a few times. V gene TRBV7-9 combines with J gene TRBJ2-7; D may be TRBD2 (5 bases). Looked up from germline, CDR1 is SEHNR and CDR2 is FQNEAQ (reference sequence). The CDR3 is made up of 12 amino acids. V was clipped by 5 bases and J by 1 base, with 6 bases between them. CDR3 DNA: TGTGCCAGCAGCGGCGGGTCCTACGAGCAGTACTTC. Translated: CASSGGSYEQYF.

The CDR3 DNA reads TGCAGTGCTCCGCGGCGAATCCCCTACAATGAGCAGTTCTTC. This gives the protein CSAPRRIPYNEQFF. This chain uses TRBV20-1 with TRBJ2-1; no definite D call. Germline CDR1 reads DFQATT; CDR2 reads SNEGSKA (reference sequence). The ends were cut back, 5 bases at V and 2 bases at J, with 13 bases in the middle. The CDR3 loop spans 14 amino acids.

The J gene is TRBJ1-4, the V gene TRBV2; weak D call: TRBD1 (5 bases). Trimming removed 6 bases from V and 8 bases from J, with 13 bases in between. From germline, CDR1 is SNHLY and CDR2 FYNNEI. This CDR3 has 13 amino acids. For the CDR3, the DNA is TGTGCCAGCAGCGCCAGGGAAGGAGAAAAACTGTTTTTT. Protein sequence: CASSAREGEKLFF.

J is TRBJ2-7 and V is TRBV2; 7 positions match TRBD1. After removal of 6 bases from V and 3 bases from J, the junction contained 8 bases not matched to a gene. Per the germline V gene, CDR1 is SNHLY and CDR2 is FYNNEI. The CDR3 sequence is 14 residues long. DNA of the CDR3: TGTGCCAGCAGGGCCGACAGGGACGACTACGAGCAGTACTTC. It is translated as CASRADRDDYEQYF.

This clonotype was detected many times. The chain carries TRBV20-1 and TRBJ1-4, with D tentatively TRBD1 (6 bases). The V gene's germline CDR1 is DFQATT and CDR2 SNEGSKA (reference sequence). This CDR3 has 14 residues. V dropped 1 base and J dropped 8 bases, with 14 bases sitting between them. CDR3 amino acids: CSARVTGRGEKLFF. As DNA, the CDR3 is TGCAGTGCTAGAGTGACAGGAAGGGGGGAAAAACTGTTTTTT.

This chain joins TRBV7-9 and TRBJ2-7, with 11 bases identical to TRBD1. The germline gives CDR1 SEHNR, CDR2 FQNEAQ (reference sequence). V trimming: 10 bases; J trimming: 2 bases; junction bases outside the gene matches: 7. CDR3 size: 14 residues. CDR3 nucleotides: TGTGCCAAAGATAGGGGACAGGGGGCCTACGAGCAGTACTTC. Its translation is CAKDRGQGAYEQYF. Drawing the rest from reference TRBV7-9 and TRBJ2-7, the complete variable domain is DTGVSQNPRHKITKRGQNVTFRCDPISEHNRLYWYRQTLGQGPEFLTYFQNEAQLEKSRLLSDRFSAERPKGSFSTLEIQRTEQGDSAMYLCAKDRGQGAYEQYFGPGTRLTVT.

The CDR3 DNA is TGCGCCAGCAGTCCGGGACTTGCTCGGGAGACCCAGTACTTC. This sequence encodes CASSPGLARETQYF. The chain joins TRBV10-1 to TRBJ2-5; TRBD2 might be the D (6 bases). V was shortened by 5 bases and J by 5 bases, with 15 bases between the two germline ends. This CDR3 contains 14 residues. CDR1 and CDR2 from the germline V gene are WNHNN and SYGVQD (reference sequence).

The CDR3 DNA follows: TGCAGTGCCGGGACAGGGAATCAGCCCCAGCATTTT. This sequence encodes CSAGTGNQPQHF. This sequence joins TRBV20-1 and TRBJ1-5; 9 nucleotides agree with TRBD1. With 6 bases clipped from V and 4 bases from J, the junction kept 1 base outside the gene matches. Germline loops: CDR1 DFQATT, CDR2 SNEGSKA (reference sequence). CDR3 length: 12 amino acids.

This chain uses TRBV24-1 with TRBJ1-3, with D possibly TRBD1 on 6 matching bases. Germline V CDR1 and CDR2: KGHDR, SFDVKD. V dropped 11 bases and J dropped 4 bases, with 17 bases sitting between them. This CDR3 has 14 residues. The CDR3 protein is CASQPAGGGNTIYF. The CDR3 DNA reads TGTGCCAGCCAACCGGCGGGGGGCGGAAACACCATATATTTT.

This clonotype was picked up a small number of times. The rearrangement links TRBV2 to TRBJ2-5; the D is unclear. The germline V gene encodes CDR1 SNHLY and CDR2 FYNNEI. V was shortened by 5 bases and J by 0 bases, with 4 bases between the two germline ends. This CDR3 comprises 12 residues. CDR3 region: CASSRDQETQYF. The CDR3 DNA follows: TGTGCCAGCAGTCGGGACCAAGAGACCCAGTACTTC.

The genes are TRBV3-1 and TRBJ1-2, with D perhaps TRBD1 (5 bases). The CDR3 extends over 14 amino acids. Trimming took 4 bases from V and 4 from J, leaving 13 bases between them. Germline lookup yields CDR1 LGHDT and CDR2 YNNKEL (reference sequence). This chain's CDR3 is CASSPGGGVYGYTF. In DNA form, the CDR3 reads TGTGCCAGCAGCCCGGGCGGAGGGGTCTATGGCTACACCTTC.

This clonotype was detected ten times or more. J is TRBJ2-3 and V is TRBV3-1; perhaps TRBD1 as D (6 bases). Trimming stripped 3 bases from V and 5 bases from J, with 12 bases between. CDR1 is LGHDT and CDR2 is YNNKEL in the germline V gene (reference sequence). CDR3 size: 14 residues. This CDR3 is CASSQVRGIDTQYF. CDR3 coding DNA: TGTGCCAGCAGCCAGGTCAGGGGCATAGATACGCAGTATTTT.

The V and J genes are TRBV24-1 and TRBJ2-2, with 9 positions matching TRBD1. J lost 3 bases, V lost 5 bases, and 6 bases had no gene match. The germline V gene has CDR1 KGHDR and CDR2 SFDVKD. The CDR3 consists of 16 residues. The CDR3 reads CATSGLQGADTGELFF. As DNA, the CDR3 is TGTGCCACCAGTGGATTACAGGGGGCTGACACCGGGGAGCTGTTTTTT.

This chain links TRBV29-1 with TRBJ2-3; D is perhaps TRBD1 or TRBD2 (5 bases each). Germline CDR1 is SQVTM and CDR2 is ANQGSEA. The CDR3 covers 17 residues. V was pared by 0 bases and J by 3 bases, with 19 bases between. The CDR3 nucleotides read TGCAGCGTTGAAGATCCGCGGGCAGGGCGCGGGACAGATACGCAGTATTTT. Translated, it gives CSVEDPRAGRGTDTQYF.

The J gene is TRBJ2-2, the V gene TRBV19; tentative D call: TRBD1 (5 bases). The germline CDR1 and CDR2 sequences are LNHDA and SQIVND (reference sequence). The CDR3 loop spans 14 amino acids. Trimming took 5 bases from V and 8 from J, leaving 15 bases between them. CDR3 loop: CASSDPMGQGELFF. CDR3 nucleotides: TGTGCCAGTAGTGACCCCATGGGGCAAGGGGAGCTGTTTTTT.

The V and J genes are TRBV24-1 and TRBJ1-2; TRBD1 aligns across 7 bases. Germline V lookup: CDR1 KGHDR, CDR2 SFDVKD. J gave up 0 bases and V 4 bases, and 7 bases lay outside the gene matches. The length of the CDR3 is 16 residues. The CDR3 reads CATSDPTGSANYGYTF. CDR3 nucleotides: TGTGCCACCAGTGACCCGACAGGGTCGGCTAACTATGGCTACACCTTC.